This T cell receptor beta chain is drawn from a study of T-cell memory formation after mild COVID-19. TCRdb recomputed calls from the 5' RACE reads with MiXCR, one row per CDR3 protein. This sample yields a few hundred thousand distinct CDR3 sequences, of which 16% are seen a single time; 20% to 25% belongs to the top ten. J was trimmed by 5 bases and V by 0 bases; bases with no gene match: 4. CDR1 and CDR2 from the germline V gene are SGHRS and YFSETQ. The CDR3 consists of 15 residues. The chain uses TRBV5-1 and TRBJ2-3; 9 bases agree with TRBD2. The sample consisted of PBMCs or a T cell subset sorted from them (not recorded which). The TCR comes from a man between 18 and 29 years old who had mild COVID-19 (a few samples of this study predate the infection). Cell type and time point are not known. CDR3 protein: CASSLGGGDGDTQYF. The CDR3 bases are TGCGCCAGCAGCTTGGGCGGGGGGGATGGAGATACGCAGTATTTT. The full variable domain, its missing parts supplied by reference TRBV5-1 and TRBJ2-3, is KAGVTQTPRYLIKTRGQQVTLSCSPISGHRSVSWYQQTPGQGLQFLFEYFSETQRNKGNFPGRFSGRQFSNSRSEMNVSTLELGDSALYLCASSLGGGDGDTQYFGPGTRLTVL.